Below, one T cell receptor beta chain is given with its context. Antigen: not known. This specimen comes from a study of CD4 T cells in relation to SARS-CoV-2 and coronaviruses. The wider study: TCR beta CDR3s were sequenced after roughly eleven-day antigen culture of PBMCs.

Survey-level TCR-beta sequencing used DNA from CEF-cultured naive and memory CD4+ T cells. Libraries were prepared by immunoSEQ multiplex PCR; TCRdb keeps only in-frame clonotypes and omits some of them. This sample carries about 43,000 clones, 82% of them seen once, and the ten largest clones take 1.4% to 1.5%. Sorted naive or memory CD4+ cells met CEF peptides for roughly ten days. V lost 2 bases to trimming and J lost 3 bases, with 14 bases between them. The length of the CDR3 is 15 residues. This TCR was recovered from an adult with COVID-19. The chain carries TRBV6-7 and TRBJ2-7; no clear D gene. TRBV6-7 is reported as an ORF; its role is uncertain. Sequenced material: naive CD4+ T cells from PBMCs, cultured in vitro. Stated subset: naive CD4+ T cells isolated by negative enrichment. CDR3 amino acids: CASSYGQPRGYEQYF. DNA of the CDR3: TGTGCCAGCAGTTACGGCCAGCCTAGAGGCTACGAGCAGTACTTC.